This is a list of T cell receptor beta chains from one sample in a study of PD-1 blockade in classical Hodgkin lymphoma. Here immunoSEQ multiplex PCR was the method, and the copy in TCRdb shows in-frame clones only, minus some. The sample records over 15,000 clones, less than 85% being singletons. Material: peripheral blood mononuclear cells (PBMCs), obtained before the fourth cycle of nivolumab. These TCRs come from a human donor with classical Hodgkin lymphoma. Each CDR3 is given without its conserved first and last residue.

J gene: TRBJ1-1; V gene: TRBV9; CDR3 protein: ASSVGGQGGAGTEAF
J gene: TRBJ1-1; V gene: TRBV9; CDR3 protein: ASSETGTRREAEAF
J gene: TRBJ1-2; V gene: TRBV11-2; CDR3 protein: ASSLVPKGSGYT
J gene: TRBJ2-1; V gene: TRBV7-2; CDR3 protein: ASSRRLEGRNEQF
J gene: TRBJ2-2; V gene: TRBV5-6; CDR3 protein: ASSQLGRSNTGELF
J gene: TRBJ2-1; V gene: TRBV27; CDR3 protein: ASSLIRLAESSYNEQF
J gene: TRBJ1-4; V gene: TRBV19; CDR3 protein: ASSNDGATNEKLF
J gene: TRBJ1-1; V gene: TRBV6-1; CDR3 protein: ASSEFGRTGTEAF
J gene: TRBJ1-2; V gene: TRBV19; CDR3 protein: ATRTSGYT
J gene: TRBJ1-4; V gene: TRBV11-1; CDR3 protein: ASSLRSPGGEKLF
J gene: TRBJ2-2; V gene: TRBV7-3; CDR3 protein: ASSANRGRGTGELF
J gene: TRBJ2-7; V gene: TRBV10-3; CDR3 protein: AISDEGSNYEQY
J gene: TRBJ2-5; V gene: TRBV18; CDR3 protein: ASSPINREAQGTQY
J gene: TRBJ2-1; V gene: TRBV5-1; CDR3 protein: ASSLRQARDREYNEQF
J gene: TRBJ1-2; V gene: TRBV6-1; CDR3 protein: ASSEWSPAEGYT
J gene: TRBJ2-7; V gene: TRBV29-1; CDR3 protein: SVEGDRGSYEQY
J gene: TRBJ1-1; V gene: TRBV7-2; CDR3 protein: ASSPTGTPEAF
J gene: TRBJ2-7; V gene: TRBV6-1; CDR3 protein: ASSSRSGDEQY
J gene: TRBJ1-1; V gene: TRBV7-9; CDR3 protein: ASSTHRDRGYEAF
J gene: TRBJ2-7; V gene: TRBV2; CDR3 protein: ASREPGISYEQY
J gene: TRBJ2-1; V gene: TRBV19; CDR3 protein: ASTGGVDEQF
J gene: TRBJ2-1; V gene: TRBV4-3; CDR3 protein: ASSQDNEQF
J gene: TRBJ1-2; V gene: TRBV10-3; CDR3 protein: AIRDSGTGVGYT
J gene: TRBJ2-5; V gene: TRBV6-5; CDR3 protein: ASSYTAGGGETQY
J gene: TRBJ1-2; V gene: TRBV2; CDR3 protein: ASSEDWGVPYGYT
J gene: TRBJ2-1; V gene: TRBV7-3; CDR3 protein: ASSLMAGGTHEQF
J gene: TRBJ2-4; V gene: TRBV4-1; CDR3 protein: ASSQAGTGHFNIQY
J gene: TRBJ2-4; V gene: TRBV19; CDR3 protein: ASRGTGASRRDIQY
J gene: TRBJ1-6; V gene: TRBV25-1; CDR3 protein: ASSLIEVTSPLH
J gene: TRBJ2-7; V gene: TRBV5-8; CDR3 protein: ASSFRGQGVHEQY
J gene: TRBJ2-3; V gene: TRBV7-7; CDR3 protein: ASSLGATDTQY
J gene: TRBJ2-7; V gene: TRBV6-6; CDR3 protein: ASSYSRERYEQY
J gene: TRBJ2-3; V gene: TRBV9; CDR3 protein: ASSPSGSPDTQY
J gene: TRBJ1-5; V gene: TRBV6-6; CDR3 protein: ASILKDGPNQPQH
J gene: TRBJ2-1; V gene: TRBV5-4; CDR3 protein: ASSSLYGQGYNEQF
J gene: TRBJ2-3; V gene: TRBV7-9; CDR3 protein: ASSSPWSGRSGSTDTQY
J gene: TRBJ2-7; V gene: TRBV30; CDR3 protein: AFLAGGGEQY
J gene: TRBJ1-5; V gene: TRBV19; CDR3 protein: ASSMWGVGNQPQH
J gene: TRBJ1-2; V gene: TRBV6-1; CDR3 protein: ASSERVSSFSRYT
J gene: TRBJ1-3; V gene: TRBV5-1; CDR3 protein: ASSLDSSGNTIY
J gene: TRBJ2-2; V gene: TRBV9; CDR3 protein: ASSSGLAIGELF
J gene: TRBJ2-1; V gene: TRBV7-9; CDR3 protein: ASSSGLVDEQF
J gene: TRBJ2-7; V gene: TRBV9; CDR3 protein: ASSFGLADYEQY
J gene: TRBJ2-3; V gene: TRBV4-1; CDR3 protein: ASSLAGGGSDTQY
J gene: TRBJ1-1; V gene: TRBV28; CDR3 protein: ASSLLNGQNTEAF
J gene: TRBJ2-3; V gene: TRBV5-1; CDR3 protein: ASSLGASADTQY
J gene: TRBJ2-2; V gene: TRBV30; CDR3 protein: AWSPQGIGELF
J gene: TRBJ2-3; V gene: TRBV11-2; CDR3 protein: ASSLVLEGTDTQY
J gene: TRBJ1-4; V gene: TRBV2; CDR3 protein: ASSDDEKLF
J gene: TRBJ1-3; V gene: TRBV4-3; CDR3 protein: ASSQDRAGGNTIY
J gene: TRBJ2-1; V gene: TRBV30; CDR3 protein: AWLAGQGAEQF
J gene: TRBJ1-4; V gene: TRBV4-1; CDR3 protein: ASSQAGGSFEKLF
J gene: TRBJ2-7; V gene: TRBV5-1; CDR3 protein: ASSLWVRQSKIGYEQY
J gene: TRBJ2-5; V gene: TRBV19; CDR3 protein: ASSIGRRVQETQY
J gene: TRBJ1-1; V gene: TRBV4-1; CDR3 protein: ASSPGVRTEAF